The 21 T cell receptor beta chains listed next were all sequenced from one sample in a study of identical twins. TCRdb recomputed calls from the 5' RACE reads with MiXCR, one row per CDR3 protein. The table lists a few hundred thousand distinct CDR3 sequences, 10% to 13% of them singletons. Material for sequencing was memory T cells sorted from blood. Receptors were obtained from a man aged 50 to 60 in good health.

This clonotype was seen at least ten times. The V and J genes are TRBV29-1 and TRBJ2-3; TRBD2 aligns across 10 bases. The V and J ends lost 6 bases and 6 bases, in that order; junction bases with no gene match: 12. CDR1 SQVTM and CDR2 ANQGSEA come from the germline V gene. This CDR3 has 15 amino acids. CDR3 loop: CSVAKLAGFTDTQYF. CDR3 DNA sequence: TGCAGCGTGGCAAAACTAGCGGGATTTACGGATACGCAGTATTTT.

The genes are TRBV7-3 and TRBJ2-3; the D call may be TRBD1 or TRBD2 (5 bases each). The length of the CDR3 is 13 residues. Germline V CDR1 and CDR2: SGHTA, FQGTGA. Trimming took 6 bases from V and 9 from J, leaving 16 bases between them. In DNA form, the CDR3 reads TGTGCCAGCAGGAGGGGAGAGACTTCGACGCAGTATTTT. Residues: CASRRGETSTQYF.

This clonotype was picked up a small number of times. CDR3 loop: CSGRASGPNEQFF. The DNA of the CDR3 is TGCAGCGGGCGGGCTAGCGGACCCAATGAGCAGTTCTTC. The chain combines TRBV29-1 with TRBJ2-1; TRBD2 aligns across 7 bases. The germline V gene has CDR1 SQVTM and CDR2 ANQGSEA. The junction had 9 bases not matched to a gene; V was cut back by 7 bases and J by 6 bases. The CDR3 has 13 amino acids.

This clonotype showed up many times. The V and J genes are TRBV30 and TRBJ1-6; TRBD1 is a possible D gene (5 bases). The CDR3 spans 14 residues. The V gene's germline CDR1 is GTSNPN and CDR2 SVGIG (reference sequence). V lost 8 bases and J lost 4, with 15 bases in between. The CDR3 DNA reads TGTGCCCATATGCGGGGGGGTTATAATTCACCCCTCCACTTT. Encoded protein: CAHMRGGYNSPLHF.

This clonotype has ten or more counts. The chain recombines TRBV6-2 or TRBV6-3 with TRBJ2-7, with D possibly TRBD2 on 5 matching bases. The CDR3 has 14 amino acids. Between the trimmed V and J ends, which lost 7 bases and 1 base, there was a span of 14 bases. Germline CDR1 is MNHEY and CDR2 is SVGEGT. The CDR3 loop reads CASKARVASYEQYF. The DNA of the CDR3 is TGTGCCAGCAAGGCTAGGGTAGCGTCCTACGAGCAGTACTTC.

The chain uses TRBV12-3 or TRBV12-4 and TRBJ2-7; D possibly corresponds to TRBD1 (6 bases). This CDR3 has 14 residues. Deletions cut 6 bases from V and 2 bases from J, with 14 bases between. The CDR3 bases are TGTGCCAGCAGCCACACAGGGACGACCTACGAGCAGTACTTC. Its protein product is CASSHTGTTYEQYF.

This clonotype came up a few times. Here the CDR3 reads CASIGSYNEQFF. In nucleotides, the CDR3 is TGTGCCAGCATTGGGTCCTACAATGAGCAGTTCTTC. The gene calls are TRBV6-5 and TRBJ2-1; D uncertain. This CDR3 is 12 amino acids long. Germline CDR1 reads MNHEY; CDR2 reads SVGAGI. V shed 7 bases and J shed 1 base, with 5 bases lying between them.

The gene calls are TRBV20-1 and TRBJ2-3; D could derive from TRBD1 or TRBD2 (5 bases each). The CDR3 runs 16 residues. V was pared by 2 bases and J by 0 bases, with 15 bases between. CDR1 is DFQATT and CDR2 is SNEGSKA in the germline V gene (reference sequence). In nucleotides, the CDR3 is TGCAGTGCTAGAAAGATCCGGGGCATTAGCACAGATACGCAGTATTTT. Translated, it gives CSARKIRGISTDTQYF.

This clonotype was detected ten times or more. CDR3 DNA sequence: TGTGCCAGCTCATCGGGGTCTGAGAGGGTGAACACTGAAGCTTTCTTT. Translating gives CASSSGSERVNTEAFF. The J gene is TRBJ1-1, the V gene TRBV3-1; D unclear. The CDR3 consists of 16 residues. Germline V lookup: CDR1 LGHDT, CDR2 YNNKEL (reference sequence). Between the trimmed V and J ends, which lost 8 bases and 0 bases, there was a span of 19 bases.

The V and J genes are TRBV4-1 and TRBJ2-5; D remains ambiguous. V dropped 1 base and J dropped 9 bases, with 9 bases sitting between them. There are 12 residues in the CDR3. Looked up from germline, CDR1 is MGHRA and CDR2 is YSYEKL. CDR3 amino acids: CASSQVSGAQYF. In nucleotides, the CDR3 is TGCGCCAGCAGCCAAGTCTCTGGGGCCCAGTACTTC.

This clonotype was counted only a few times. The chain employs TRBV6-1 and TRBJ1-3, with a tentative D call TRBD1 (5 bases). The CDR3 contains 17 residues. Deletions cut 5 bases from V and 0 bases from J, with 17 bases between. CDR1 and CDR2 (germline): MNHNS, SASEGT. The chain's CDR3 is CASSLRGSLLSGNTIYF. Here the CDR3 DNA reads TGTGCCAGCAGTCTGAGGGGCAGCCTACTCTCTGGAAACACCATATATTTT.

This clonotype was observed a few times. The chain uses TRBV2 and TRBJ2-2; TRBD1 matches at 7 bases. Trimming at V came to 4 bases and at J to 8 bases, leaving 7 bases not matched to a gene. This CDR3 comprises 14 residues. Germline CDR1 and CDR2: SNHLY and FYNNEI. The CDR3 bases are TGTGCCAGCAGTGGGACAGGACGAATGGGGGAGCTGTTTTTT. Protein product: CASSGTGRMGELFF.

The chain employs TRBV18 and TRBJ2-5; perhaps TRBD1 as D (5 bases). Per germline, CDR1 KGHSH and CDR2 LQKENI. V was pared by 1 base and J by 5 bases, with 11 bases between. CDR3 length: 14 amino acids. Here the CDR3 reads CASSPQYNRETQYF. Written as DNA, the CDR3 is TGTGCCAGCTCACCACAGTACAACAGGGAGACCCAGTACTTC. Based on the CDR3 plus reference TRBV18 and TRBJ2-5, the full variable domain is NAGVMQNPRHLVRRRGQEARLRCSPMKGHSHVYWYRQLPEEGLKFMVYLQKENIIDESGMPKERFSAEFPKEGPSILRIQQVVRGDSAAYFCASSPQYNRETQYFGPGTRLLVL.

This clonotype has ten or more counts. The J gene is TRBJ2-3, the V gene TRBV10-3; D may be TRBD1 (7 bases). Germline lookup yields CDR1 ENHRY and CDR2 SYGVKD. V was clipped by 10 bases and J by 5 bases, with 13 bases between them. CDR3 size: 12 residues. The CDR3 DNA reads TGTGCCAGCCTGCAGGGGGGAGATACGCAGTATTTT. Protein: CASLQGGDTQYF.

This clonotype came up a few times. The chain recombines TRBV11-2 with TRBJ2-3; 13 bases map to TRBD2. This CDR3 is built from 18 residues. Per germline, CDR1 SGHAT and CDR2 FQNNGV. With 5 bases clipped from V and 0 bases from J, the junction kept 8 bases outside the gene matches. DNA of the CDR3: TGTGCCAGCAGCCGACTAGCGGGGGGAAGAACTAGCACAGATACGCAGTATTTT. Protein: CASSRLAGGRTSTDTQYF.

The chain carries TRBV7-8 and TRBJ2-7; D not certain. Trimming removed 0 bases at V and 4 bases at J, with 10 bases between. Germline loops: CDR1 SGHVS, CDR2 FQNEAQ. The CDR3 consists of 14 residues. The CDR3 loop is CASSLAKENYEQYF. The CDR3, as DNA: TGTGCCAGCAGCTTAGCAAAGGAGAATTACGAGCAGTACTTC.

The chain combines TRBV10-3 with TRBJ2-3, with D hard to call. CDR1 is ENHRY and CDR2 is SYGVKD in the germline V gene. The CDR3 has 12 amino acids. V dropped 8 bases and J dropped 0 bases, with 6 bases sitting between them. CDR3 DNA sequence: TGTGCCATCGCGGAAAGCACAGATACGCAGTATTTT. Translation: CAIAESTDTQYF.

The CDR3 protein is CASSLKGFHYEQYF. The DNA for the CDR3 is TGTGCCAGCAGTTTAAAGGGGTTCCACTACGAGCAGTACTTC. The chain employs TRBV27 and TRBJ2-7; a weak D match, TRBD1 (5 bases). CDR3 length equals 14 residues. Germline assignment: CDR1 MNHEY and CDR2 SMNVEV (reference sequence). Trimming stripped 2 bases from V and 3 bases from J, with 11 bases between.

Ten or more counts support this clonotype. The V gene is TRBV6-2 or TRBV6-3, the J gene TRBJ2-5, with D possibly TRBD2 on 5 matching bases. This CDR3 is built from 15 residues. Trimming left V 5 bases short and J 3 bases short, with 16 bases between. CDR1 is MNHEY and CDR2 is SVGEGT in the germline V gene. The CDR3 here is CASSPPGNGEETQYF. The CDR3 nucleotides read TGTGCCAGCAGTCCGCCGGGGAACGGCGAAGAGACCCAGTACTTC.

The sample holds a few counts of this clonotype. The J gene is TRBJ1-1, the V gene TRBV5-6; 8 nucleotides match TRBD1. Germline-derived CDR1 and CDR2 are SGHDT and YYEEEE. This CDR3 region has 15 residues. The V segment lost 3 bases and the J segment 6 bases; nucleotides outside the gene matches: 10. CDR3 nucleotides: TGTGCCAGCAGCTCCTTAGGGACAGGCGGTTCTGAAGCTTTCTTT. The encoded protein is CASSSLGTGGSEAFF. Variable domain in full (rest from reference TRBV5-6 and TRBJ1-1): DAGVTQSPTHLIKTRGQQVTLRCSPKSGHDTVSWYQQALGQGPQFIFQYYEEEERQRGNFPDRFSGHQFPNYSSELNVNALLLGDSALYLCASSSLGTGGSEAFFGQGTRLTVV.

The chain links TRBV29-1 to TRBJ2-3; 9 nucleotides line up with TRBD2. Unmatched junction bases numbered 5, after V lost 3 bases and J lost 1 base. The CDR3 is made up of 15 amino acids. The germline CDR1 and CDR2 sequences are SQVTM and ANQGSEA. The CDR3 spells CSVDPTSGRTDTQYF. The CDR3 DNA sequence: TGCAGCGTTGACCCGACTAGCGGACGCACAGATACGCAGTATTTT.